This entry is about one T cell receptor (beta chain). Its antigen is undetermined. These data are taken from a study of shared clonotypes between healthy human individuals. Study context: Aged 18 to 49, the donors were a couple of women and a few men.

The germline V gene has CDR1 LNHDA and CDR2 SQIVND (reference sequence). With 4 bases clipped from V and 14 bases from J, the junction kept 5 bases outside the gene matches. The length of the CDR3 is 11 residues. Sequencing was performed with immunoSEQ multiplex PCR; in TCRdb, only in-frame clones are kept and a portion is missing. The sample lists about 490,000 clones, 76% occurring once. General study findings and limits: In having few donors, the study represented limited genetic and exposure-history diversity. The study sampled only blood, and tissue repertoires likely differ.

Sequencing input: PBMCs. The TCR sequence derives from a woman between 40 and 55 years old in good health. Some clones in this sample may be carry-over from other donors' samples. The chain carries TRBV19 and TRBJ1-2, with 9 nucleotides matching TRBD1. CDR3 amino acids: CASSTGQGKTF. The CDR3 DNA sequence: TGTGCCAGTAGTACAGGACAGGGGAAAACCTTC.